This TCR beta chain was documented in a study of T-cell reconstitution after alpha-beta-depleted transplantation in children. Study results and limitations: Several patients had high TCRbeta diversity at day 60; it came from surviving recipient T cells and thymic progenitors. There were reportedly several hundred expanded graft clones from which alpha-beta T cells came about two months after transplant. One year after transplant, T-cell counts and diversity came mostly from newly produced T cells.

This CDR3 is built from 12 residues. Trimming took off 5 bases at V and 6 bases at J, with 7 bases between the two ends. Germline V gives CDR1 SEHNR, CDR2 FQNEAQ (reference sequence). About this clonotype itself: Its antigen is not known.

Unique molecular identifiers tagged the TCRbeta library. MiXCR was run by TCRdb on the PCR reads, yielding one entry per CDR3 protein. The sample yields 900,000 or so distinct CDR3 sequences, roughly 15% seen once. Sequenced here: PBMCs, mostly from graft donor cells, sampled 360 days after TCRalphabeta/CD19-depleted stem cell transplant. This receptor was taken from a male patient younger than 18 who had a stem cell transplant for acute lymphoblastic leukemia, so the T cells may come from the graft donor. The chain recombines TRBV7-9 with TRBJ1-4, with a weak D call TRBD1 (5 bases). DNA for the CDR3: TGTGCCAGCAGCAGGGGCGATGAAAAACTGTTTTTT. Amino acid sequence: CASSRGDEKLFF.